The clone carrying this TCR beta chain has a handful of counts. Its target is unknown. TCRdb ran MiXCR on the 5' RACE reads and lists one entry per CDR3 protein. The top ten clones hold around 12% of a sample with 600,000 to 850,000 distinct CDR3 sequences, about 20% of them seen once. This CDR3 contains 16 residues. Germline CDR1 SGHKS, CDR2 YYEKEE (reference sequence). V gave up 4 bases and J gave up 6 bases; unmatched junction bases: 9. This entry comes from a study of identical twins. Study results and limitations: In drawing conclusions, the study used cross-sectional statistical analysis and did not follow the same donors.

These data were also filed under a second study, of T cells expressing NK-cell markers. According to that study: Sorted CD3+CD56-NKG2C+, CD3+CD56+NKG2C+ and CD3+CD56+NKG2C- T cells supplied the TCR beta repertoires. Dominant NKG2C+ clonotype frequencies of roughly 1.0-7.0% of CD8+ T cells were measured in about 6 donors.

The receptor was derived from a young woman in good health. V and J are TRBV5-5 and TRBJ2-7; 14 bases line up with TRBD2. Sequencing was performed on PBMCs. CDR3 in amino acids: CASSPGLAGDGTEQYF. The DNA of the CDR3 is TGTGCCAGCAGCCCGGGACTAGCGGGAGACGGGACCGAGCAGTACTTC.